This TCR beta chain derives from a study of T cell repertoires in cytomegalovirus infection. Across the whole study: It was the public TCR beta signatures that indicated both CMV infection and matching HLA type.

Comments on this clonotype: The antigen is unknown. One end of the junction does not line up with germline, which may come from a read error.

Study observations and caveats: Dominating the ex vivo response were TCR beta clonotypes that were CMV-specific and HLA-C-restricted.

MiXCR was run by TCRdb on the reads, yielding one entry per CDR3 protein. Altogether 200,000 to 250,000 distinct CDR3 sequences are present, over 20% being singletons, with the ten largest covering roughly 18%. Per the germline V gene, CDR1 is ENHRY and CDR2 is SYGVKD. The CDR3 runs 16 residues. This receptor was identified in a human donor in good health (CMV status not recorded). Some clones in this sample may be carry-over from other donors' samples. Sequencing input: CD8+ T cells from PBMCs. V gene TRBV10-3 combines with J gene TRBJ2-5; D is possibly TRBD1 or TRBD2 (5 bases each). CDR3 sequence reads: CVISETPGRSQETQYF. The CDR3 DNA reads TGTGTCATCAGTGAAACCCCGGGACGGTCCCAAGAGACCCAGTACTTC.